The 3 T cell receptor beta chains below all came from one sample that was sequenced in a study of T cell responses to AZD1222 COVID-19 vaccine. The data were produced by immunoSEQ multiplex PCR, yet TCRdb's version contains in-frame clones alone and is incomplete. Here the sample spans under 80,000 clones, 70% to 90% being singletons. The source material was peripheral blood, sampled on day 0 of AZD1222 vaccination. These TCRs come from an adult in good health.

V and J are TRBV29-1 and TRBJ2-7; 9 positions match TRBD2. J gave up 4 bases and V 6 bases, and 7 bases lay outside the gene matches. The germline CDR1 and CDR2 sequences are SQVTM and ANQGSEA. The CDR3 has 13 amino acids. In DNA form, the CDR3 reads TGCAGCGTCCACGGGACTAGCTCTTACGAGCAGTACTTC. Its protein is CSVHGTSSYEQYF.

J is TRBJ1-4 and V is TRBV7-9; a possible D gene is TRBD1 (6 bases). The germline V and J ends were trimmed by 3 bases and 4 bases, with 9 bases remaining between them. The germline V gene encodes CDR1 SEHNR and CDR2 FQNEAQ (reference sequence). The CDR3 is made up of 14 amino acids. The CDR3 sequence is CASSFSRGNEKLFF. CDR3 DNA sequence: TGTGCCAGCAGCTTTTCCAGGGGTAATGAAAAACTGTTTTTT.

The gene calls are TRBV19 and TRBJ2-3, with D possibly TRBD2 on 6 matching bases. V lost 7 bases, J lost 2 bases, and 13 bases lay in between. The CDR3 loop spans 14 amino acids. Germline V gene lookup returns CDR1 LNHDA and CDR2 SQIVND (reference sequence). The CDR3 sequence is CASKDPGDTDTQYF. CDR3 sequence (DNA): TGTGCCAGTAAGGATCCGGGAGACACAGATACGCAGTATTTT.